This T cell receptor (beta chain) was found in a study of cytomegalovirus exposure and HLA in healthy donors. The PCR employed 60 Vbeta primers together with 13 Jbeta primers. Assay used: immunoSEQ multiplex PCR; TCRdb lists only in-frame clones, some missing. The table has approximately 110,000 clones, 74% seen once. Looked up from germline, CDR1 is SGDLS and CDR2 is YYNGEE. Trimming cost V 9 bases and J 4 bases; bases outside gene matches: 6. The CDR3 sequence is 14 residues long. Details on this clone: As yet, its antigen is unknown.

Every donor was a healthy person donating bone marrow. Unrecorded immune exposure was likely among donors, who were nominally healthy when sampled. Study results and caveats: Clonal expansion was found to be greater in HLA-associated TCR beta chains than in equally common others in a later analysis.

The origin of this receptor is a man aged 50 to 59 in good health and CMV-seropositive. The chain couples TRBV9 to TRBJ2-2; 10 positions agree with TRBD2. The sample consisted of PBMCs. The CDR3 protein is CATGAGGTTGELFF. CDR3 DNA: TGTGCCACCGGAGCGGGAGGGACCACCGGGGAGCTGTTTTTT.